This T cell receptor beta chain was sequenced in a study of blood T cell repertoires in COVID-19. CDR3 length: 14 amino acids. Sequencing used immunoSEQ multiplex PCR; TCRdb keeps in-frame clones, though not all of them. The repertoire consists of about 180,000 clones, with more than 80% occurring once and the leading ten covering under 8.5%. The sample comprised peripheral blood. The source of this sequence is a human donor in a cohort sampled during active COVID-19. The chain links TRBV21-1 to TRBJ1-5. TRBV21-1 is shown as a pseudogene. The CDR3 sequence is CASSKPDEDQPQHF. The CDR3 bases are TGTGCCAGCAGCAAACCTGACGAGGATCAGCCCCAGCATTTT.